A selection of T cell receptor beta chains follows, all from one sample in a study of OX40 agonist ivuxolimab in advanced cancers. Repertoires were generated with immunoSEQ multiplex PCR, while TCRdb's copy carries only in-frame clones and drops some. Among 95,000 to 100,000 clones, roughly 91% were seen once, and the ten largest hold 1.5% to 2%. The source material was CD4+ or CD8+ T cells sorted from blood, sampled in a trial of the OX40 agonist ivuxolimab. The receptors were sampled from an adult with an advanced solid tumor such as melanoma, head and neck, liver or kidney cancer. Each CDR3 is given with its conserved first and last residue. D genes are given only for firm matches. Rows may omit the clone size; those that give it use once, few, many or a size class.

j_gene: TRBJ2-7
v_gene: TRBV6-6
abundance: -
d_gene: -
CDR3aa: CASSYPLTEQYF
CDR3nt: TGTGCCAGCAGTTACCCCCTTACCGAGCAGTACTTC

j_gene: TRBJ1-2
v_gene: TRBV11-2
abundance: -
d_gene: -
CDR3aa: CASSLAGTINGYTF
CDR3nt: TGTGCCAGCAGCTTAGCCGGGACAATTAATGGCTACACCTTC

j_gene: TRBJ2-5
v_gene: TRBV6-5
abundance: -
d_gene: -
CDR3aa: CASSWGTGPGTQYF
CDR3nt: TGTGCCAGCAGTTGGGGGACTGGACCGGGGACCCAGTACTTC

j_gene: TRBJ2-5
v_gene: TRBV5-4
abundance: -
d_gene: -
CDR3aa: CASSQQGTETQYF
CDR3nt: TGTGCCAGCAGCCAACAGGGCACCGAGACCCAGTACTTC

j_gene: TRBJ2-2
v_gene: TRBV30
abundance: -
d_gene: -
CDR3aa: CAWSLRGLLSRGELFF
CDR3nt: TGTGCCTGGAGTTTGAGAGGACTCCTCTCAAGAGGGGAGCTGTTTTTT

j_gene: TRBJ1-1
v_gene: TRBV27
abundance: -
d_gene: -
CDR3aa: CASSSRGGYGTEAFF
CDR3nt: TGTGCCAGCAGTTCCAGAGGGGGATATGGGACTGAAGCTTTCTTT

j_gene: TRBJ1-4
v_gene: TRBV7-2
abundance: -
d_gene: -
CDR3aa: CASSLEPVGGEKLFF
CDR3nt: TGTGCCAGCAGCTTAGAACCGGTAGGGGGTGAAAAACTGTTTTTT

j_gene: TRBJ2-1
v_gene: TRBV5-1
abundance: once
d_gene: -
CDR3aa: CASSATRSSYNEQFF
CDR3nt: TGCGCCAGCAGCGCGACTCGGAGCTCCTACAATGAGCAGTTCTTC

j_gene: TRBJ1-2
v_gene: TRBV7-9
abundance: -
d_gene: TRBD1
CDR3aa: CASGGQGVGASF
CDR3nt: TGTGCCAGCGGGGGCCAGGGGGTAGGCGCCTCCTTC

j_gene: TRBJ2-3
v_gene: TRBV19
abundance: -
d_gene: TRBD1
CDR3aa: CASRGQGTDTQYF
CDR3nt: TGTGCCAGTAGAGGACAGGGCACAGATACGCAGTATTTT

j_gene: TRBJ2-1
v_gene: TRBV9
abundance: -
d_gene: -
CDR3aa: CASSPSVVREQFF
CDR3nt: TGTGCCAGCAGTCCCTCGGTAGTCCGGGAGCAGTTCTTC

j_gene: TRBJ1-2
v_gene: TRBV7-9
abundance: once
d_gene: -
CDR3aa: CASSLDGEFYGYTF
CDR3nt: TGTGCCAGCAGCTTAGATGGGGAATTCTATGGCTACACCTTC

j_gene: TRBJ2-1
v_gene: TRBV2
abundance: -
d_gene: TRBD2
CDR3aa: CASSVVLAGGPSYNEQFF
CDR3nt: TGTGCCAGCAGTGTTGTACTAGCGGGAGGACCGTCCTACAATGAGCAGTTCTTC

j_gene: TRBJ2-7
v_gene: TRBV5-6
abundance: -
d_gene: TRBD1
CDR3aa: CASSLFLDRASDEQYF
CDR3nt: TGTGCCAGCAGCTTGTTTCTCGACAGGGCCTCCGACGAGCAGTACTTC

j_gene: TRBJ1-1
v_gene: TRBV18
abundance: -
d_gene: -
CDR3aa: CASLLELNTEAFF
CDR3nt: TGTGCCAGCCTCCTGGAACTGAACACTGAAGCTTTCTTT

j_gene: TRBJ2-5
v_gene: TRBV7-8
abundance: -
d_gene: TRBD1
CDR3aa: CASSLDRGRQETQYF
CDR3nt: TGTGCCAGCAGCTTGGACAGGGGTCGGCAAGAGACCCAGTACTTC

j_gene: TRBJ2-2
v_gene: TRBV7-3
abundance: -
d_gene: -
CDR3aa: CASSNTPSGELFF
CDR3nt: TGTGCCAGCAGCAACACTCCTTCCGGGGAGCTGTTTTTT

j_gene: TRBJ1-5
v_gene: TRBV19
abundance: -
d_gene: -
CDR3aa: CASSIGSGGTYNQPQHF
CDR3nt: TGTGCCAGTAGTATAGGATCGGGGGGGACCTATAATCAGCCCCAGCATTTT

j_gene: TRBJ2-7
v_gene: TRBV28
abundance: once
d_gene: -
CDR3aa: CASSFRTYSYEQYF
CDR3nt: TGTGCCAGCAGCTTCAGGACCTACTCCTACGAGCAGTACTTC